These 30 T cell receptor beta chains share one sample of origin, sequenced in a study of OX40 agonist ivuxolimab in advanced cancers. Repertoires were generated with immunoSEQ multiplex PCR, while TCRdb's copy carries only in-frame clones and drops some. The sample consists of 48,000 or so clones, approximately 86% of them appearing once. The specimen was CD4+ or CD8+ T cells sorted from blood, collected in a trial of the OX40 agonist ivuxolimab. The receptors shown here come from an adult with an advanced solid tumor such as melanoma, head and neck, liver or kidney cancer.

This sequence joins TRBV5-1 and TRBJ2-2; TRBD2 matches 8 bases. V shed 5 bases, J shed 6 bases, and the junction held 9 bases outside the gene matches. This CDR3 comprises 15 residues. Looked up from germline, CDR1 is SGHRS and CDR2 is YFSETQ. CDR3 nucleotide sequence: TGCGCCAGCAGTGGGGCAGCGGGAGTGCCCGGGGAGCTGTTTTTT. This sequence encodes CASSGAAGVPGELFF.

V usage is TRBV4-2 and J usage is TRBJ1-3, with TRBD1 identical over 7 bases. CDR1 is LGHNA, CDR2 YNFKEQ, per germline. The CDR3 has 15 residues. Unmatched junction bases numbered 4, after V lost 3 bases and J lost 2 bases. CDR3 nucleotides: TGTGCCAGCAGCCAGAACAGGGGAGCTGGAAACACCATATATTTT. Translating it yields CASSQNRGAGNTIYF.

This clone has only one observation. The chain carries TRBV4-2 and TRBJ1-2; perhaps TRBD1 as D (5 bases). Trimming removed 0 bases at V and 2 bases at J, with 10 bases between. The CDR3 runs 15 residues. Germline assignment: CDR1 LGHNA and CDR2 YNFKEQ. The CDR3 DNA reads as TGTGCCAGCAGCCAAGATCTCGCAGGGAACTATGGCTACACCTTC. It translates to CASSQDLAGNYGYTF.

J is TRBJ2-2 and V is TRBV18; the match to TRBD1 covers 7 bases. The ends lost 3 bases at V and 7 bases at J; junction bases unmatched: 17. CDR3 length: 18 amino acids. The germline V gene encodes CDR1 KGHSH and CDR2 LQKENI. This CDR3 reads CASSPTDFLDRDFGELFF. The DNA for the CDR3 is TGTGCCAGCTCACCGACCGATTTCCTCGACAGGGATTTCGGGGAGCTGTTTTTT.

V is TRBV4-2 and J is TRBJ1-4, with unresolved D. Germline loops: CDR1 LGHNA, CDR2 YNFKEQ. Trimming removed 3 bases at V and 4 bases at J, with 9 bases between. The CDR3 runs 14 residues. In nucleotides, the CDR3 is TGTGCCAGCAGCCAGGGGAGGTTTAATGAAAAACTGTTTTTT. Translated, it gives CASSQGRFNEKLFF.

For the CDR3, the DNA is TGTGCCAGCAGCTTGTGGGGCTCTGGAAACACCATATATTTT. This codes for CASSLWGSGNTIYF. The chain carries TRBV5-6 and TRBJ1-3; D not certain. Germline CDR1 SGHDT, CDR2 YYEEEE. V was shortened by 1 base and J by 0 bases, with 5 bases between the two germline ends. The CDR3 length is 14 residues.

CDR3 in DNA: TGCGCCAGCAGCCGGGGACCCTTAAGGACCGGGGAGCTGTTTTTT. It translates to CASSRGPLRTGELFF. This chain connects TRBV4-1 to TRBJ2-2, with D possibly called TRBD1 or TRBD2 (5 bases each). The CDR3 is made up of 15 amino acids. Germline V CDR1 and CDR2: MGHRA, YSYEKL. The V gene lost 4 bases and the J gene lost 5 bases, with 14 bases spanning the gap.

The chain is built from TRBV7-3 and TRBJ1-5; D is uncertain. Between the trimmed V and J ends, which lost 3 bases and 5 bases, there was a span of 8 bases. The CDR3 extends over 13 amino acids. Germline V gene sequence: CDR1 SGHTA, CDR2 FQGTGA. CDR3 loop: CASSLGRDQPQHF. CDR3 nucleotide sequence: TGTGCCAGCAGCTTGGGCAGAGATCAGCCCCAGCATTTT. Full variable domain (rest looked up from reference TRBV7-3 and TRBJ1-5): GAGVSQTPSNKVTEKGKYVELRCDPISGHTALYWYRQSLGQGPEFLIYFQGTGAADDSGLPNDRFFAVRPEGSVSTLKIQRTERGDSAVYLCASSLGRDQPQHFGDGTRLSIL.

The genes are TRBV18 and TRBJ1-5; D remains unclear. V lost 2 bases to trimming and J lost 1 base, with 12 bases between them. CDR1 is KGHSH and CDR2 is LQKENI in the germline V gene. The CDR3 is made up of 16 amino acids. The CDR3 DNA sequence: TGTGCCAGCTCACCAATGACACCAGTAAGCAATCAGCCCCAGCATTTT. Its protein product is CASSPMTPVSNQPQHF.

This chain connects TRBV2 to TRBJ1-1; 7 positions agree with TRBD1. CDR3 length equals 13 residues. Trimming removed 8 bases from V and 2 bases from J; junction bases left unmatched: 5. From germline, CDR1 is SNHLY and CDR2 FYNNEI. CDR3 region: CASHRGLNTEAFF. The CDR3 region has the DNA TGTGCCAGCCACAGGGGTTTAAACACTGAAGCTTTCTTT.

The CDR3 region is CASSGQGLAEAFF. The CDR3 DNA reads as TGTGCCAGCAGTGGCCAGGGGTTGGCTGAAGCTTTCTTT. The J gene is TRBJ1-1, the V gene TRBV2; TRBD1 is a possible D gene (6 bases). The V end lost 4 bases, the J end lost 6 bases, and 12 bases lay between the germline ends. This CDR3 has 13 residues. Germline values: CDR1 SNHLY, CDR2 FYNNEI. The full variable domain, its missing parts supplied by reference TRBV2 and TRBJ1-1, is EPEVTQTPSHQVTQMGQEVILRCVPISNHLYFYWYRQILGQKVEFLVSFYNNEISEKSEIFDDQFSVERPDGSNFTLKIRSTKLEDSAMYFCASSGQGLAEAFFGQGTRLTVV.

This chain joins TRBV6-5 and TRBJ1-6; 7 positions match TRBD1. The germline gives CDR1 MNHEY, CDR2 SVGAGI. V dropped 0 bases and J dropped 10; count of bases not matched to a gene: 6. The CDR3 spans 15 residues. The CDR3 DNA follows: TGTGCCAGCAGTTACTCTTCGACAGGGACATCACCCCTCCACTTT. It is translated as CASSYSSTGTSPLHF.

The DNA of the CDR3 is TGTGCCAGCTCACGCCAGGACGATTCACCCCTCCACTTT. Translating it yields CASSRQDDSPLHF. The gene calls are TRBV18 and TRBJ1-6, with D uncertain. CDR1 KGHSH and CDR2 LQKENI come from the germline V gene. The CDR3 loop spans 13 amino acids. The V end lost 4 bases, the J end lost 8 bases, and 9 bases lay between the germline ends.

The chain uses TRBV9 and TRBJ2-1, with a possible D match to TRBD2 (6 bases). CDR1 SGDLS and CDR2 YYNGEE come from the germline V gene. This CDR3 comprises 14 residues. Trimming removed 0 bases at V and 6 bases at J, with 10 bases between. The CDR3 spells CASSVASELNEQFF. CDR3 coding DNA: TGTGCCAGCAGCGTAGCTAGCGAGCTCAATGAGCAGTTCTTC. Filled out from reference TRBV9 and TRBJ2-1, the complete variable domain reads DSGVTQTPKHLITATGQRVTLRCSPRSGDLSVYWYQQSLDQGLQFLIQYYNGEERAKGNILERFSAQQFPDLHSELNLSSLELGDSALYFCASSVASELNEQFFGPGTRLTVL.

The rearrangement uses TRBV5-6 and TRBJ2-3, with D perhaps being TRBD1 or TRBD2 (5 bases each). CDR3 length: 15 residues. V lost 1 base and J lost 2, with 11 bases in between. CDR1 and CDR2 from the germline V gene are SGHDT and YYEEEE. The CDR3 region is CASSLKLGDTDTQYF. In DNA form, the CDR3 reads TGTGCCAGCAGCTTGAAGCTGGGGGACACAGATACGCAGTATTTT.

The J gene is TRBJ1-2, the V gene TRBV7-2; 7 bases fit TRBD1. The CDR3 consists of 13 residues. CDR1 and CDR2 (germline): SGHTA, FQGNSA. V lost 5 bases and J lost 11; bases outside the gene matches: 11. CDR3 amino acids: CASSPDREVGYTF. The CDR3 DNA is TGTGCCAGCAGCCCTGACAGGGAAGTTGGATACACCTTC. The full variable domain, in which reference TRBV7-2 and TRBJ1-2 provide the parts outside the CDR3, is GAGVSQSPSNKVTEKGKDVELRCDPISGHTALYWYRQSLGQGLEFLIYFQGNSAPDKSGLPSDRFSAERTGGSVSTLTIQRTQQEDSAVYLCASSPDREVGYTFGSGTRLTVV.

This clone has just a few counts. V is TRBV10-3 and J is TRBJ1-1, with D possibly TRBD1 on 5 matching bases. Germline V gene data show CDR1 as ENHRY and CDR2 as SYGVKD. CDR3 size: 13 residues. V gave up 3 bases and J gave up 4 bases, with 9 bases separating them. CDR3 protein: CAISEWGGTEAFF. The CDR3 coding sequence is TGTGCCATCAGTGAATGGGGGGGCACTGAAGCTTTCTTT.

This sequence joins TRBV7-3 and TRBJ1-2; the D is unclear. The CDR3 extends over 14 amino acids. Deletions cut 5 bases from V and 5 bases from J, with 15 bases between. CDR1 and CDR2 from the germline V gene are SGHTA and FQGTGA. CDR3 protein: CASSPGSGDYGYTF. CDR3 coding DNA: TGTGCCAGCAGCCCCGGATCGGGAGATTATGGCTACACCTTC.

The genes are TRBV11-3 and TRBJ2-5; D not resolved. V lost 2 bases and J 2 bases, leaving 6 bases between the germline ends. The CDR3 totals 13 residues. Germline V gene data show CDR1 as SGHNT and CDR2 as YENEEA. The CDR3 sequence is CASSLQNQETQYF. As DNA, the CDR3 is TGTGCCAGCAGCTTACAGAATCAAGAGACCCAGTACTTC.

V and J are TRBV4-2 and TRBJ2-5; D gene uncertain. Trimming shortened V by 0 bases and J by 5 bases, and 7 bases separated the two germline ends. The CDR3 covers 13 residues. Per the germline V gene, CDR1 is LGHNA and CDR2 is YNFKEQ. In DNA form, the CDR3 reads TGTGCCAGCAGCCAAGAGCCAGTGGAGACCCAGTACTTC. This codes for CASSQEPVETQYF.

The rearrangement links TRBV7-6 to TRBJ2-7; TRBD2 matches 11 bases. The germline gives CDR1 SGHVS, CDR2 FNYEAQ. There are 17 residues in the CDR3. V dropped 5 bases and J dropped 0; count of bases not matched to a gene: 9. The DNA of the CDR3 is TGTGCCAGCAGCAGGACCCCGGGACTAGCGGACTCCTACGAGCAGTACTTC. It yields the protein CASSRTPGLADSYEQYF.

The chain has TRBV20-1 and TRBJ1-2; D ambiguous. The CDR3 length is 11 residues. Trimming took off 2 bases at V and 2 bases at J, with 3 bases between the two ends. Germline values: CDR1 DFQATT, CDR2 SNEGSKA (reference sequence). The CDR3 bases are TGCAGTGCTAGAATCAACTATGGCTACACCTTC. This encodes CSARINYGYTF.

This chain's CDR3 is CSVVSWAGGTEAFF. In DNA, the CDR3 is TGCAGCGTTGTGTCCTGGGCCGGGGGTACTGAAGCTTTCTTT. The V gene is TRBV29-1, the J gene TRBJ1-1; TRBD1 is a possible D gene (5 bases). This CDR3 contains 14 residues. Trimming cost V 4 bases and J 5 bases, with 17 bases left between them. The germline V gene encodes CDR1 SQVTM and CDR2 ANQGSEA.

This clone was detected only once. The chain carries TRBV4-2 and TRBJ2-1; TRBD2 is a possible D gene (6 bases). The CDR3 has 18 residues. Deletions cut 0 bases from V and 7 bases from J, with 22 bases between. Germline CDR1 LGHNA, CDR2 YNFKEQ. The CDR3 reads CASSQDVYGSPPGNEQFF. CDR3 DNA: TGTGCCAGCAGCCAAGATGTTTACGGGAGCCCCCCGGGTAATGAGCAGTTCTTC.

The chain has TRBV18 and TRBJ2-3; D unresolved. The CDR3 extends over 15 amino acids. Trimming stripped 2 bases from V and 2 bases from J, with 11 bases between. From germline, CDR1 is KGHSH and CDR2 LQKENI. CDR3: CASSPGFLNTDTQYF. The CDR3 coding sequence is TGTGCCAGCTCACCAGGGTTCCTGAACACAGATACGCAGTATTTT.

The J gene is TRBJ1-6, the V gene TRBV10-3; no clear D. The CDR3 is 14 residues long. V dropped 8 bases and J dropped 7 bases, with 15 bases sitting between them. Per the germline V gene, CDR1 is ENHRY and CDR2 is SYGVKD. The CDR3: CAIRAGPKNSPLHF. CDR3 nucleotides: TGTGCCATCCGGGCCGGCCCCAAGAATTCACCCCTCCACTTT.

The CDR3 loop reads CASSGTSNSPLHF. Written as DNA, the CDR3 is TGTGCCAGCAGCGGGACTTCCAATTCACCCCTCCACTTT. The chain combines TRBV11-3 with TRBJ1-6, with a tentative D call TRBD1 (5 bases). The V gene lost 5 bases and the J gene lost 7 bases, with 9 bases spanning the gap. The CDR3 loop spans 13 amino acids. From germline, CDR1 is SGHNT and CDR2 YENEEA.

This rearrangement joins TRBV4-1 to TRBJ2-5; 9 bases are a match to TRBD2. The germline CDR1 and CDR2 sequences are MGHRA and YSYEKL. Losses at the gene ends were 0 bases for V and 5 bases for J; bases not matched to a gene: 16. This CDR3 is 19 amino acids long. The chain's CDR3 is CASSQDIGAGGPVRETQYF. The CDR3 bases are TGCGCCAGCAGCCAAGATATCGGGGCGGGAGGGCCTGTTCGGGAGACCCAGTACTTC.

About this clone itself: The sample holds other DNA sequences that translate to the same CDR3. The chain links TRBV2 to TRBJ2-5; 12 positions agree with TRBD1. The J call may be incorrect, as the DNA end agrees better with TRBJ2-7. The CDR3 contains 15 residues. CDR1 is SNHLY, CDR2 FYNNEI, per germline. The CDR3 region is CASSGGTGGLYEQYF. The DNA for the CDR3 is TGTGCCAGCAGTGGGGGGACAGGGGGCCTCTACGAGCAGTACTTC.

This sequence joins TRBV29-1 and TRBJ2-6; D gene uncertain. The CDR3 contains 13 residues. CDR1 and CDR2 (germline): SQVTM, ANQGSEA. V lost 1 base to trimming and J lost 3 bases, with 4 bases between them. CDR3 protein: CSVEGFGANVLTF. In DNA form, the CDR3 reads TGCAGCGTTGAAGGCTTTGGGGCCAACGTCCTGACTTTC. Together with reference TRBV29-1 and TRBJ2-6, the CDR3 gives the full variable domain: SAVISQKPSRDICQRGTSLTIQCQVDSQVTMMFWYRQQPGQSLTLIATANQGSEATYESGFVIDKFPISRPNLTFSTLTVSNMSPEDSSIYLCSVEGFGANVLTFGAGSRLTVL.